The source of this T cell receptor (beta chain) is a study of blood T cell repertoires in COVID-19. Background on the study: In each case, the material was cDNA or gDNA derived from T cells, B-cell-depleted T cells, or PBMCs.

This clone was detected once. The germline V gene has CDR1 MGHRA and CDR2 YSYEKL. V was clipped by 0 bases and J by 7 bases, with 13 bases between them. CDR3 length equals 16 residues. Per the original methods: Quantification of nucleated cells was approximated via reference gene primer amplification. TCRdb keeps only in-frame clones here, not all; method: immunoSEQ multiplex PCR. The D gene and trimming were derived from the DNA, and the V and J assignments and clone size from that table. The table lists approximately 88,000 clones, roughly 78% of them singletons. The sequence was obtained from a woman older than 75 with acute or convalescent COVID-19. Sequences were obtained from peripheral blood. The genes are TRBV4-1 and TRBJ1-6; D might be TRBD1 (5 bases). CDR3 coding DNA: TGCGCCAGCAGCCAAGAGGAGGGGTCACAAAATTCACCCCTCCACTTT. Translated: CASSQEEGSQNSPLHF.